The rows below give T cell receptor beta chains drawn from one sample of a study of PD-1 blockade in classical Hodgkin lymphoma. Produced via immunoSEQ multiplex PCR; TCRdb's table is partial and in-frame only. The sample includes some 150,000 clones, 78% of them seen just once. This specimen consisted of peripheral blood mononuclear cells (PBMCs), obtained before the second cycle of nivolumab. Source of these receptors: a human donor with classical Hodgkin lymphoma. The CDR3 runs from the conserved cysteine through the conserved F or W. D genes are given only for firm matches. Part of the rows lack a size; the others show once, few, many or a class for expanded clones.

15	TRBD1	.	TRBV7-9	TRBJ2-3	TGTGCCAGCAGCTTTAACAGGGGTAGCGCAGATACGCAGTATTTT	CASSFNRGSADTQYF
15	.	.	TRBV6-6	TRBJ2-7	TGTGCCAGCAGTTACTTAGGGGACATGCCCTACGAGCAGTACTTC	CASSYLGDMPYEQYF
13	.	.	TRBV28	TRBJ2-5	TGTGCCAGCACCGAAACTATACAAGAGACCCAGTACTTC	CASTETIQETQYF
14	.	.	TRBV21-1	TRBJ1-1	TGTGCCAGCAGCTGGACAGGGGTGAACGAAGAAGCTTTCTTT	CASSWTGVNEEAFF
17	.	once	TRBV7-9	TRBJ2-5	TGTGCCAGCAGCTTACCTTGGGCGGGGGCACCGGAAGAGACCCAGTACTTC	CASSLPWAGAPEETQYF
15	TRBD1	.	TRBV9	TRBJ1-3	TGTGCCAGCAGCGTAGGGTCAGGGGGCGGAAACACCATATATTTT	CASSVGSGGGNTIYF
14	.	.	TRBV6-6	TRBJ1-1	TGTGCCAGCAGCGACTCCGGACGGAACACTGAAGCTTTCTTT	CASSDSGRNTEAFF
14	.	few	TRBV27	TRBJ2-7	TGTGCCAGCAGTTTTAGAGGGGCAGCCTACGAGCAGTACTTC	CASSFRGAAYEQYF
15	.	few	TRBV7-9	TRBJ2-1	TGTGCCAGCAGCCTACGGGGGGCTCTAGGGAATGAGCAGTTCTTC	CASSLRGALGNEQFF
14	.	.	TRBV11-2	TRBJ2-5	TGTGCCAGCAGCTCAGGGGGGGCCAGTGAGACCCAGTACTTC	CASSSGGASETQYF
19	TRBD2	.	TRBV5-1	TRBJ2-4	TGCGCCAGCAGCCCGGGACTAGCGGGGGGGCCAAGTGCCAAAAACATTCAGTACTTC	CASSPGLAGGPSAKNIQYF
18	TRBD2	.	TRBV28	TRBJ2-7	TGTGCCAGCAGACTAAGACTAGCGGGAGGCCCCAATGGCTACGAGCAGTACTTC	CASRLRLAGGPNGYEQYF
14	TRBD1	.	TRBV18	TRBJ1-5	TGTGCCAGCTCACCTACAGGGGTCAATCAGCCCCAGCATTTT	CASSPTGVNQPQHF
18	.	.	TRBV11-2	TRBJ1-6	TGTGCCAGCAGCTTAGATGATCCGAGAACACGCCGGAATTCACCCCTCCACTTT	CASSLDDPRTRRNSPLHF
16	TRBD1	.	TRBV4-2	TRBJ2-3	TGTGCCAGCAGCCAAGATGGGACAGGGGGTCTTCGAACGCAGTATTTT	CASSQDGTGGLRTQYF
13	.	.	TRBV7-2	TRBJ2-5	TGTGCCAGCAGCCAACTAGGTCAAGAGACCCAGTACTTC	CASSQLGQETQYF
15	.	.	TRBV6-5	TRBJ1-1	TGTGCCAGCAGGATGTCTGCAGGGGAGGGGACTGAAGCTTTCTTT	CASRMSAGEGTEAFF
19	.	.	TRBV4-3	TRBJ1-1	TGCGCCAGCAGCCAAGTGGTTATGGGTTATCGGCGGGTGAACACTGAAGCTTTCTTT	CASSQVVMGYRRVNTEAFF
14	TRBD1	few	TRBV4-1	TRBJ2-5	TGCGCCAGCAGCCGCGACAGGGTTCGGGAGACCCAGTACTTC	CASSRDRVRETQYF
14	TRBD1	.	TRBV18	TRBJ1-3	TGTGCCAGCTCACCTTCGGACAGGGGAAACACCATATATTTT	CASSPSDRGNTIYF
13	TRBD1	few	TRBV28	TRBJ2-7	TGTGCCAGCTTCGGGCAGGGGGCCTACGAGCAGTACTTC	CASFGQGAYEQYF
13	TRBD1	few	TRBV7-2	TRBJ1-2	TGTGCCAGCAGCTTGACAGGGTTATTGGGCTACACCTTC	CASSLTGLLGYTF
15	TRBD2	.	TRBV6-5	TRBJ2-2	TGTGCCAGCAGTCGACTAGCGGGAGTGCACGGGGAGCTGTTTTTT	CASSRLAGVHGELFF
16	.	.	TRBV6-6	TRBJ2-5	TGTGCCAGCAGTTACCCCTTAGGGGGAGGGGAAGAGACCCAGTACTTC	CASSYPLGGGEETQYF
15	.	.	TRBV7-3	TRBJ2-1	TGTGCCAGCAGCTTAGATTCGACTAGTAGGCATGAGCAGTTCTTC	CASSLDSTSRHEQFF
15	TRBD1	.	TRBV4-3	TRBJ1-2	TGCGCCAGCAGCCAAGACCGGACAGGGACCTATGGCTACACCTTC	CASSQDRTGTYGYTF
10	TRBD1	.	TRBV5-1	TRBJ2-7	TGCGCCAGCTACCGGGACAGGTGGTACTTC	CASYRDRWYF
13	TRBD1	once	TRBV2	TRBJ1-4	TGTGCCAGCAACCCAGACAGGGATGAAAAACTGTTTTTT	CASNPDRDEKLFF
15	.	.	TRBV6-5	TRBJ2-1	TGTGCCAGCAGTTACGTCCGGGCCTTCAGACTTGAGCAGTTCTTC	CASSYVRAFRLEQFF
17	TRBD2	few	TRBV19	TRBJ2-3	TGTGCCAGTAGTATAAGGCTAGCGGGAGGGCCTACAGATACGCAGTATTTT	CASSIRLAGGPTDTQYF
16	.	.	TRBV27	TRBJ1-4	TGTGCCAGCAGTCGTACCCCAGGAGGAGGCCGGGAAAGTCTGTTTTTT	CASSRTPGGGRESLFF
16	TRBD1	few	TRBV5-1	TRBJ2-7	TGCGCCAGCAGCGGGGAGGCCGGGACAGGGGTTCACGAGCAGTACTTC	CASSGEAGTGVHEQYF
16	TRBD1	.	TRBV5-1	TRBJ1-1	TGCGCCAGCAGCGCAGGACAGGGGGCCGGGAACACTGAAGCTTTCTTT	CASSAGQGAGNTEAFF
13	TRBD1	.	TRBV6-1	TRBJ2-7	TGTGCCAGCAGGGACAGGGGTTCCTACGAGCAGTACTTC	CASRDRGSYEQYF
15	TRBD2	.	TRBV2	TRBJ2-1	TGTGCCAGCTCAAAAGGGACTAGCATTTACAATGAGCAGTTCTTC	CASSKGTSIYNEQFF
15	TRBD2	few	TRBV6-6	TRBJ2-3	TGTGCCAGCAGGGTCCCCGGGACTAGCGGCTATACGCAGTATTTT	CASRVPGTSGYTQYF
15	TRBD1	.	TRBV10-3	TRBJ1-2	TGTGCCACCTCCGGACAGGGGCTATCTAACTATGGCTACACCTTC	CATSGQGLSNYGYTF
13	.	.	TRBV6-6	TRBJ1-2	TGTGCCAGCAGTTACTCGGCAGCCGGGGGCTACACCTTC	CASSYSAAGGYTF
17	.	.	TRBV7-7	TRBJ2-1	TGTGCCAGCAGCTTATGGGCAGGGGGGGATTCCTACAATGAGCAGTTCTTC	CASSLWAGGDSYNEQFF
13	TRBD1	.	TRBV28	TRBJ1-5	TGTGCCTCGAGACAGGGGGGCAATCAGCCCCAGCATTTT	CASRQGGNQPQHF
17	TRBD2	once	TRBV7-6	TRBJ2-5	TGTGCCAGCAGCTTATTCCCAATAGCGGGAGGGCAAGAGACCCAGTACTTC	CASSLFPIAGGQETQYF
13	.	few	TRBV6-1	TRBJ1-2	TGTGCCAGCAGTGTAGGGGGATCCTATGGCTACACCTTC	CASSVGGSYGYTF
14	.	.	TRBV7-2	TRBJ2-4	TGTGCCAGCAGCTTAGCTGGGCCTGCGAACATTCAGTACTTC	CASSLAGPANIQYF
15	TRBD2	.	TRBV7-9	TRBJ2-3	TGTGCCAGCAGCTTAACGGGGGGGATCACAGATACGCAGTATTTT	CASSLTGGITDTQYF
13	.	.	TRBV28	TRBJ2-7	TGTGCCAGCAGCCAGACAGGACCCTACGAGCAGTACTTC	CASSQTGPYEQYF
15	TRBD1	.	TRBV5-5	TRBJ1-2	TGTGCCAGCAGTCTGAACCAGGGGGCGTCGAATGGCTACACCTTC	CASSLNQGASNGYTF
15	TRBD1	.	TRBV7-3	TRBJ2-1	TGTGCCAGCAGCTTGACCGGGACAGGGAACAATGAGCAGTTCTTC	CASSLTGTGNNEQFF
12	.	.	TRBV6-6	TRBJ1-2	TGTGCCAGCAGCTTGGACACCTATGGCTACACCTTC	CASSLDTYGYTF
19	TRBD1	once	TRBV9	TRBJ2-6	TGTGCCAGCAGCCCCCGGGACAGGGGGCTTCTGGGTGGGGCCAACGTCCTGACTTTC	CASSPRDRGLLGGANVLTF
14	.	.	TRBV9	TRBJ2-5	TGTGCCAGCAGCGTAGTCGGCGGGGAAGAGACCCAGTACTTC	CASSVVGGEETQYF